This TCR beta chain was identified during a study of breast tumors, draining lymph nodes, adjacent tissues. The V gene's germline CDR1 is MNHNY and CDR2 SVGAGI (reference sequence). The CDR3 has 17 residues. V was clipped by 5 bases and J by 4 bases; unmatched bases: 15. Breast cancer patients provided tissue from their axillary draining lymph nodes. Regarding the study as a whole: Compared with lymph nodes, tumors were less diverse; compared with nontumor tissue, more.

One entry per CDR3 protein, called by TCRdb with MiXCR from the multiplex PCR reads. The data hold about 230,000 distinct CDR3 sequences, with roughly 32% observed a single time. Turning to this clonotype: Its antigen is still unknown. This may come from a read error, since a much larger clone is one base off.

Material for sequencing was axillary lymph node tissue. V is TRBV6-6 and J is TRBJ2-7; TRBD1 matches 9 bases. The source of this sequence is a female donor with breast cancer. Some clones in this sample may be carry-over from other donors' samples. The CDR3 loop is CASSHERPGQGPYEQYF. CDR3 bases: TGTGCCAGCAGTCACGAACGTCCGGGACAGGGTCCGTACGAGCAGTACTTC.